The next 4 T cell receptor beta chains were all read from a single sample in a study of radiation and T cells in renal cell carcinoma. The time point: blood 2 weeks post-SBRT. Indicated treatment: 15 Gy SBRT to primary tumor, nephrectomy 4 weeks later. Clones were read by immunoSEQ multiplex PCR, and TCRdb kept only the in-frame ones, dropping some. The data contain 120,000 or so clones, 81% of them singletons. The material sequenced was blood, taken from a patient whose treatment included radiotherapy and nephrectomy. Receptors were obtained from a man aged 50-59 years with renal cell carcinoma.

This chain joins TRBV19 and TRBJ1-1; D possibly corresponds to TRBD1 (5 bases). The CDR3 is made up of 17 amino acids. Deletions cut 4 bases from V and 0 bases from J, with 18 bases between. Germline CDR1 is LNHDA and CDR2 is SQIVND (reference sequence). In DNA, the CDR3 is TGTGCCAGTAGTACTATCGAGGAGACAGAAATGAACACTGAAGCTTTCTTT. Encoded protein: CASSTIEETEMNTEAFF. The full variable domain, with the rest looked up from reference TRBV19 and TRBJ1-1, is DGGITQSPKYLFRKEGQNVTLSCEQNLNHDAMYWYRQDPGQGLRLIYYSQIVNDFQKGDIAEGYSVSREKKESFPLTVTSAQKNPTAFYLCASSTIEETEMNTEAFFGQGTRLTVV.

V is TRBV5-8 and J is TRBJ2-7, with D uncertain. V was trimmed by 4 bases and J by 2 bases, leaving 13 bases between them. Germline V CDR1 and CDR2: SGHTS, YDEGEE. The CDR3 has 14 amino acids. CDR3 loop: CASSAPDKTYEQYF. The CDR3 DNA is TGTGCCAGCAGCGCCCCAGACAAGACCTACGAGCAGTACTTC.

This clone was picked up one time. A read error may account for a junction end that differs from germline. The chain has TRBV4-2 and TRBJ1-1; weak D call: TRBD1 (6 bases). Germline V lookup: CDR1 LGHNA, CDR2 YNFKEQ. CDR3 size: 16 residues. DNA of the CDR3: TGTGCCAGCAGGCAAGCAGGGGATTCTATGAACACTGAAGCTTTCTTT. The encoded protein is CASRQAGDSMNTEAFF.

The V and J genes are TRBV4-3 and TRBJ1-6, with D perhaps TRBD1 (5 bases). V lost 0 bases and J 2 bases, leaving 14 bases between the germline ends. This CDR3 is 18 amino acids long. CDR1 and CDR2 from the germline V gene are LGHNA and YSLEER. The CDR3 is CASSQDIVRGPYNSPLHF. Written as DNA, the CDR3 is TGCGCCAGCAGCCAAGATATAGTGAGGGGCCCCTATAATTCACCCCTCCACTTT.